The clone carrying this T cell receptor (beta chain) was observed once. Its antigen is not identified. One junction end disagrees with the germline gene, perhaps due to a read error. The CDR3 is 14 residues long. The record originates from a study of blood T cells in healthy people across ages. A J-beta primer mix and a sample-barcoded 5' primer were used in a second PCR of about 7 to 12 cycles. Using its own MiXCR run on the 5' RACE reads, TCRdb lists one record per CDR3 protein. The sample contains 1.5 million to 2 million distinct CDR3 sequences, 28% of which appear only once. Study outcomes and limitations: Researchers deemed the diversity estimates from one million T cells underestimates.

The sequence was obtained from a woman in her twenties or thirties in good health. Sample: blood. The chain recombines TRBV12-3 or TRBV12-4 with TRBJ1-1; 8 bases are a match to TRBD1. CDR3 DNA sequence: TGTGCCGGCAGTTTGGACAGGGTGGACACTGAAGCTTTCTTT. This encodes CAGSLDRVDTEAFF.